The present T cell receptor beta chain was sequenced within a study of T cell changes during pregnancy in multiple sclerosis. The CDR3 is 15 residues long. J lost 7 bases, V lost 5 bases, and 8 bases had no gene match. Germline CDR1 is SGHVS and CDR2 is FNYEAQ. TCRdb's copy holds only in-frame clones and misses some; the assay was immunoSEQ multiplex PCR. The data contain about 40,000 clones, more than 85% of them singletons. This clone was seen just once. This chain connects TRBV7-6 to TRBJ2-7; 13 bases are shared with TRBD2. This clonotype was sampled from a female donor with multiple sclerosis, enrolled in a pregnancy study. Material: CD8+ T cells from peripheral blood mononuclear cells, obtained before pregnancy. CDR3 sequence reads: CASSAWTSGSMEQYF. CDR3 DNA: TGTGCCAGCAGCGCCTGGACTAGCGGGAGTATGGAGCAGTACTTC.